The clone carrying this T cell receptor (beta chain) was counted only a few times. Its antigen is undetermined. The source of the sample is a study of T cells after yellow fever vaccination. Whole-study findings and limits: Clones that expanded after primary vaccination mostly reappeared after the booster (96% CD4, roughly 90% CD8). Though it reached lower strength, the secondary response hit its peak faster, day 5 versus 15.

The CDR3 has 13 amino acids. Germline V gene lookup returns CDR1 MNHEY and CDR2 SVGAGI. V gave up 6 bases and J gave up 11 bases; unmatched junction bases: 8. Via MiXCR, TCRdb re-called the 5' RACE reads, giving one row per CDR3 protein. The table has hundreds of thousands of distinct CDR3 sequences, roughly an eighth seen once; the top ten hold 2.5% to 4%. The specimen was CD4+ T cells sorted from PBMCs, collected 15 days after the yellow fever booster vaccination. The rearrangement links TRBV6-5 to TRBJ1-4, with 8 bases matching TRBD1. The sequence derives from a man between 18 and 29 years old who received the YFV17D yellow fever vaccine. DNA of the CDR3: TGTGCCAGCAGCCGCTCAGGGGGCCCCAAACTGTTTTTT. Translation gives CASSRSGGPKLFF.